What follows describes a single TCR beta chain. The authors' processing: The assay estimated nucleated cells by amplifying reference gene primers. The data were produced by immunoSEQ multiplex PCR, yet TCRdb's version contains in-frame clones alone and is incomplete. V and J calls plus clone size are reproduced from that table; the DNA served to infer D and trimming. The sample includes 200,000 to 250,000 clones, roughly nine tenths seen only once; the top ten take around 1.7%. This specimen belongs to a study of blood T cell repertoires in COVID-19. Whole-study context: Samples came from the United States, Italy and Spain, spanning acute and convalescent COVID-19. T cells, B-cell-depleted T cells, or PBMCs supplied cDNA or gDNA.

Germline V gene data show CDR1 as LNHDA and CDR2 as SQIVND (reference sequence). V lost 0 bases, J lost 9 bases, and 13 bases lay in between. CDR3 length: 14 amino acids. V and J are TRBV19 and TRBJ2-3; possibly TRBD2 for D (5 bases). Source material: peripheral blood. This sequence originates from a woman aged 60-70 years who had recovered from COVID-19. Here the CDR3 reads CASSIDRDLETQYF. The DNA for the CDR3 is TGTGCCAGTAGTATAGACCGGGATTTGGAAACGCAGTATTTT.